One and the same sample provided the 16 T cell receptor beta chains below, sequenced in a study of cytomegalovirus exposure and HLA in healthy donors. Amplification used 60 Vbeta primers and 13 Jbeta primers. TCRdb's table, derived via immunoSEQ multiplex PCR, lists solely in-frame clones and lacks some. The sample contains about 130,000 clones, approximately 70% of which appear only once. Sequences were obtained from PBMCs. These receptors originate from an older woman in good health and CMV-seropositive.

This clone was observed once. The chain employs TRBV30 and TRBJ2-2; the D is unclear. From germline, CDR1 is GTSNPN and CDR2 SVGIG (reference sequence). This CDR3 has 14 amino acids. V was trimmed by 3 bases and J by 2 bases, leaving 10 bases between them. In DNA form, the CDR3 reads TGTGCCTGGAGACCGAGACATAACACCGGGGAGCTGTTTTTT. Encoded protein: CAWRPRHNTGELFF.

The rearrangement uses TRBV5-1 and TRBJ2-6, with a weak D call TRBD2 (6 bases). With 7 bases removed from V and 4 bases from J, the gap between germline ends came to 15 bases. This CDR3 region has 15 residues. Germline CDR1 reads SGHRS; CDR2 reads YFSETQ. This CDR3 reads CASAGGTGGANVLTF. The CDR3 DNA is TGCGCCAGCGCTGGGGGGACGGGAGGGGCCAACGTCCTGACTTTC.

In its sample, this clone was seen a few times. The V and J genes are TRBV5-1 and TRBJ2-3, with D possibly being TRBD1 (6 bases). V was trimmed by 3 bases and J by 0 bases, leaving 14 bases between them. Looked up from germline, CDR1 is SGHRS and CDR2 is YFSETQ. The CDR3 has 16 residues. Here the CDR3 DNA reads TGCGCCAGCAGCTCCGGACAGATCTCTAGCACAGATACGCAGTATTTT. Protein: CASSSGQISSTDTQYF.

This chain joins TRBV5-6 and TRBJ1-2; no clear D gene. V lost 0 bases, J lost 8 bases, and 8 bases lay in between. The germline V gene has CDR1 SGHDT and CDR2 YYEEEE. CDR3 size: 12 residues. This CDR3 reads CASSLDLSGYTF. For the CDR3, the DNA is TGTGCCAGCAGCTTGGACCTAAGCGGCTACACCTTC.

The chain employs TRBV5-1 and TRBJ1-1; TRBD1 might be the D (5 bases). V was shortened by 0 bases and J by 8 bases, with 8 bases between the two germline ends. Germline-derived CDR1 and CDR2 are SGHRS and YFSETQ. This CDR3 is built from 12 residues. The CDR3 loop reads CASSLEGREAFF. CDR3 coding DNA: TGCGCCAGCAGCTTGGAGGGGCGGGAAGCTTTCTTT.

This clone showed up just once. V usage is TRBV10-3 and J usage is TRBJ2-2; 9 nucleotides line up with TRBD1. Trimming removed 10 bases from V and 1 base from J; junction bases left unmatched: 10. Looked up from germline, CDR1 is ENHRY and CDR2 is SYGVKD. CDR3 length equals 16 residues. CDR3 nucleotides: TGTGCCACCTTGTGGGGGGGACAGGGGAACACCGGGGAGCTGTTTTTT. Its translation: CATLWGGQGNTGELFF.

J is TRBJ1-2 and V is TRBV6-1, with 7 bases that match TRBD1. V lost 7 bases, J lost 0 bases, and 5 bases stayed unmatched. The length of the CDR3 is 14 residues. CDR1 is MNHNS and CDR2 is SASEGT in the germline V gene. CDR3 coding DNA: TGTGCCAGCAAGACAGGGACTTCTAACTATGGCTACACCTTC. Translating it yields CASKTGTSNYGYTF.

The chain joins TRBV28 to TRBJ1-1, with D perhaps matching TRBD1 (6 bases). This CDR3 is 11 amino acids long. V lost 6 bases and J 10 bases, leaving 12 bases between the germline ends. Germline V gene sequence: CDR1 MDHEN, CDR2 SYDVKM. The CDR3 nucleotides are TGTGCCAGCAGGCTTCAGGGGTTAGCTTTCTTT. The encoded protein is CASRLQGLAFF.

This clone was recorded a few times. The chain couples TRBV27 to TRBJ2-6, with 7 bases identical to TRBD1. Unmatched junction bases numbered 5, after V lost 0 bases and J lost 0 bases. CDR1 MNHEY and CDR2 SMNVEV come from the germline V gene (reference sequence). The CDR3 has 18 amino acids. The chain's CDR3 is CASSLSQTGSSGANVLTF. DNA of the CDR3: TGTGCCAGCAGTTTATCGCAGACAGGGAGCTCTGGGGCCAACGTCCTGACTTTC.

The CDR3 DNA reads as TGTGCCAGCAGACTCGCGGGAAGGGGCTCCTACGAGCAGTACTTC. Translation gives CASRLAGRGSYEQYF. V gene TRBV13 combines with J gene TRBJ2-7; possible D gene TRBD2, 6 bases. The CDR3 runs to 15 residues. Germline V gene lookup returns CDR1 PRHDT and CDR2 FYEKMQ (reference sequence). V lost 6 bases and J 0 bases, leaving 15 bases between the germline ends.

This clone was counted once. This chain connects TRBV11-3 to TRBJ2-1, with TRBD1 matching over 8 bases. The germline gives CDR1 SGHNT, CDR2 YENEEA. The V segment lost 5 bases and the J segment 3 bases; nucleotides outside the gene matches: 6. The CDR3 spans 15 residues. The CDR3 region has the DNA TGTGCCAGCAGCGGCTCAGGGGGCAGCTACAATGAGCAGTTCTTC. Protein: CASSGSGGSYNEQFF.

There are a few counts of this clone. The J gene is TRBJ1-4, the V gene TRBV14; D is ambiguous. Looked up from germline, CDR1 is SGHDN and CDR2 is FVKESK. CDR3 length: 12 residues. The V gene lost 3 bases and the J gene lost 12 bases, with 11 bases spanning the gap. As DNA, the CDR3 is TGTGCCAGCAGCCACAGCGTAGGCGAACTGTTTTTT. This translates into CASSHSVGELFF.

This chain links TRBV28 with TRBJ2-1; the match to TRBD1 covers 7 bases. Germline V gives CDR1 MDHEN, CDR2 SYDVKM. There are 15 residues in the CDR3. The trim removed 5 bases at V and 5 bases at J, leaving 9 bases unmatched. CDR3 sequence: CASSLTRDRNNEQFF. The DNA for the CDR3 is TGTGCCAGCAGTCTAACCCGGGACAGAAACAATGAGCAGTTCTTC. Full variable domain (missing parts from reference TRBV28 and TRBJ2-1): DVKVTQSSRYLVKRTGEKVFLECVQDMDHENMFWYRQDPGLGLRLIYFSYDVKMKEKGDIPEGYSVSREKKERFSLILESASTNQTSMYLCASSLTRDRNNEQFFGPGTRLTVL.

This clone was seen more than once but under ten times. The CDR3 DNA reads TGCGCCAGCAGCTCGTTGGGGGGGTATGGCTACACCTTC. It encodes CASSSLGGYGYTF. This chain joins TRBV5-1 and TRBJ1-2; D might be TRBD1 (5 bases). The CDR3 length is 13 residues. Germline V gene sequence: CDR1 SGHRS, CDR2 YFSETQ. V was pared by 3 bases and J by 5 bases, with 11 bases between.

The V call is TRBV5-4, the J call TRBJ1-6; 7 bases agree with TRBD1. CDR3 size: 17 residues. V shed 4 bases, J shed 7 bases, and the junction held 14 bases outside the gene matches. CDR1 and CDR2 from the germline V gene are SGHNT and YYREEE (reference sequence). The CDR3 here is CASSLTTGARGNSPLHF. CDR3 nucleotide sequence: TGTGCCAGCAGCCTCACTACAGGGGCCCGAGGGAATTCACCCCTCCACTTT.

This clone was observed a few times. The chain joins TRBV25-1 to TRBJ1-3; D call uncertain. Trimming stripped 1 base from V and 9 bases from J, with 10 bases between. The CDR3 extends over 13 amino acids. CDR1 and CDR2 (germline): MGHDK, SYGVNS. CDR3 sequence reads: CASSESSVATIYF. The CDR3 DNA sequence: TGTGCCAGCAGTGAATCGTCGGTTGCCACCATATATTTT.